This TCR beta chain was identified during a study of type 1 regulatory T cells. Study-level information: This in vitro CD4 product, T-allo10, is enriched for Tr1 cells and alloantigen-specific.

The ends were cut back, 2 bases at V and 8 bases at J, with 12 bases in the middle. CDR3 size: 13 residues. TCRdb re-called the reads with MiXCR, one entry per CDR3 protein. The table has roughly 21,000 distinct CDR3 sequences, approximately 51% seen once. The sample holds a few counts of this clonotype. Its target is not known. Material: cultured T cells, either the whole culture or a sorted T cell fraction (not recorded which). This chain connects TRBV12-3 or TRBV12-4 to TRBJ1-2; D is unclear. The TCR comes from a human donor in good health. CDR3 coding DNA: TGTGCCAGCAGTTTACTTGGTTTTCACGGCTACACCTTC. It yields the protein CASSLLGFHGYTF.